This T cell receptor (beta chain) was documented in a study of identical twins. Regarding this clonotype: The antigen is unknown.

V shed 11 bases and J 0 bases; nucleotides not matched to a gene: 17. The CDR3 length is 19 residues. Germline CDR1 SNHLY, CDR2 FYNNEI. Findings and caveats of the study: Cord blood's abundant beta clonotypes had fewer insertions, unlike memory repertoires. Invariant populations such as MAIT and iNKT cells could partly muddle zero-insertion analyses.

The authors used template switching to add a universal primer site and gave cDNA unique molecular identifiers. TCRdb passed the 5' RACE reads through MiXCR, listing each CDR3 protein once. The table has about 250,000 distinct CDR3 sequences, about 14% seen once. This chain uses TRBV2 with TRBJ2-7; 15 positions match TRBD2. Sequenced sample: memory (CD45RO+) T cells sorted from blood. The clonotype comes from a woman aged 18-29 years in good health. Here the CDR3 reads CACTEGTGTSGGTSYEQYF. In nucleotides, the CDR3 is TGTGCCTGCACCGAAGGAACCGGGACTAGCGGGGGGACCTCCTACGAGCAGTACTTC. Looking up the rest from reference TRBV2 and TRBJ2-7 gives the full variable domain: EPEVTQTPSHQVTQMGQEVILRCVPISNHLYFYWYRQILGQKVEFLVSFYNNEISEKSEIFDDQFSVERPDGSNFTLKIRSTKLEDSAMYFCACTEGTGTSGGTSYEQYFGPGTRLTVT.